This record looks at one T cell receptor (beta chain) sequence and its context. Its antigen is undetermined. One end of the junction fails to match germline, which may point to a read error. The PCR ran on 60 Vbeta and 13 Jbeta primers. Repertoires were generated with immunoSEQ multiplex PCR, while TCRdb's copy carries only in-frame clones and drops some. The table includes 150,000 to 200,000 clones, around 80% detected once. The sample belongs to a study of cytomegalovirus exposure and HLA in healthy donors. Study-wide context: About 180 million T cells yielded 110 million or so unique TCR beta sequences in earlier analysis.

Study-wide findings and caveats: The study recorded 150 to 200 TCR beta chains that were cytomegalovirus-associated. There were reportedly fewer N-insertions in an Asian-associated ancestry cluster than the roughly 670-donor mean, in a later analysis. As a later analysis showed, several of the most significant clusters appeared to be linked to common viral pathogens.

Germline CDR1 reads SGHDT; CDR2 reads YYEEEE. The CDR3 length is 14 residues. This chain uses TRBV5-6 with TRBJ2-3, with 7 bases identical to TRBD2. The receptor's source is a woman in her late teens or twenties in good health and CMV-seropositive. Sequenced material: PBMCs. CDR3 coding DNA: TGTGCCAGCACCTTGGGAGGGAGCACAGATACGCAGTATTTT. This encodes CASTLGGSTDTQYF.